The clone carrying this TCR beta chain was observed a few times. Its antigen remains unknown. RNA transcripts served as the template for amplifying TCR beta CDR3 regions. RT-PCR in the first round (using the HTBI primer set) targeted the TCR CDR3. TCRdb itself ran the multiplex PCR reads through MiXCR, one entry per CDR3 protein. This sample has roughly 500,000 distinct CDR3 sequences, with 46% found just once. Diagnostic decisions used clinical symptoms, serum thyroxine and TRAb, thyroid ultrasound and orbital computed tomography. These data come from a study of T cells in Graves' hyperthyroidism and ophthalmopathy. The study's findings and limits: Model-based prediction identified ophthalmopathy a median 6.5 months prior to its onset.

The sequenced sample was peripheral blood or thyroid tissue (not recorded which). The receptor was derived from an adult woman with Graves' disease, either hyperthyroidism or ophthalmopathy (not recorded which).

CDR3 nucleotides: TGTGCCAGCAGTTCCGAACCCGGACAGGGGGCAGGAGGCTACACCTTC. It encodes CASSSEPGQGAGGYTF. This chain uses TRBV11-2 with TRBJ1-2, with TRBD1 identical over 11 bases. CDR1 and CDR2 from the germline V gene are SGHAT and FQNNGV. The ends lost 6 bases at V and 8 bases at J; junction bases unmatched: 14. The CDR3 loop spans 16 amino acids. The variable domain in full, completed from reference TRBV11-2 and TRBJ1-2, reads EAGVAQSPRYKIIEKRQSVAFWCNPISGHATLYWYQQILGQGPKLLIQFQNNGVVDDSQLPKDRFSAERLKGVDSTLKIQPAKLEDSAVYLCASSSEPGQGAGGYTFGSGTRLTVV.